This section outlines one T cell receptor (beta chain) sequence together with its context. The data were taken from a study of early T cells in non-severe SARS-CoV-2 infection. TCRdb processed the 5' RACE reads anew with MiXCR; each CDR3 protein has one entry. The profile shows about 87,000 distinct CDR3 sequences, around 13% of them singletons. Germline loops: CDR1 MDHEN, CDR2 SYDVKM. V trimming: 6 bases; J trimming: 2 bases; junction bases outside the gene matches: 6. The CDR3 is 14 residues long. This chain connects TRBV28 to TRBJ1-2; TRBD1 matches at 7 bases. What was sequenced was whole blood. This TCR came from an adult who was a healthcare worker with PCR-confirmed SARS-CoV-2 infection or an uninfected control (not recorded which). The CDR3 spells CASRVPGQNYGYTF. Here the CDR3 DNA reads TGTGCCAGCAGGGTCCCGGGACAGAACTATGGCTACACCTTC.